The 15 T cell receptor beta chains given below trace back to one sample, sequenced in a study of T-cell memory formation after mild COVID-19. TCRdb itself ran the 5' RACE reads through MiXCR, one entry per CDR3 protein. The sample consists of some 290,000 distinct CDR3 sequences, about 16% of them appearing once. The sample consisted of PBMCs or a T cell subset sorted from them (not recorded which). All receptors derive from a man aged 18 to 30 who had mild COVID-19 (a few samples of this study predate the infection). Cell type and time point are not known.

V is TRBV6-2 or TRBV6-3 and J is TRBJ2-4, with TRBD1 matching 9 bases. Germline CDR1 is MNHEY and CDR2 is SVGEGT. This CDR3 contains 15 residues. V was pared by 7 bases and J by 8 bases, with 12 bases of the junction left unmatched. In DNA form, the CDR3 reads TGTGCCAGCACCCGGCGAGGGACAGGGTTGCACATTCAGTACTTC. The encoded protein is CASTRRGTGLHIQYF.

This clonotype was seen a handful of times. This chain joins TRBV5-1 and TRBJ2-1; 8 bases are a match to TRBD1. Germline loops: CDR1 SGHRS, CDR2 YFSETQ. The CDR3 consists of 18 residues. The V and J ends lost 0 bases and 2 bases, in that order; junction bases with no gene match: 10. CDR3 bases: TGCGCCAGCAGCTTGGAGACAGGGGCATCCACACCCTACAATGAGCAGTTCTTC. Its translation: CASSLETGASTPYNEQFF.

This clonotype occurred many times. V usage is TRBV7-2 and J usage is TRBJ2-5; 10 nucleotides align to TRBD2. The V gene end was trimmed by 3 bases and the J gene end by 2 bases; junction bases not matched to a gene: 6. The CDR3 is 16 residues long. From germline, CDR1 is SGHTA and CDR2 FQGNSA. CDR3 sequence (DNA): TGTGCCAGCAGCTTCGTAAGACTAGCGGGTCAAGAGACCCAGTACTTC. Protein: CASSFVRLAGQETQYF. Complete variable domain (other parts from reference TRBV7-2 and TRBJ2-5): GAGVSQSPSNKVTEKGKDVELRCDPISGHTALYWYRQSLGQGLEFLIYFQGNSAPDKSGLPSDRFSAERTGGSVSTLTIQRTQQEDSAVYLCASSFVRLAGQETQYFGPGTRLLVL.

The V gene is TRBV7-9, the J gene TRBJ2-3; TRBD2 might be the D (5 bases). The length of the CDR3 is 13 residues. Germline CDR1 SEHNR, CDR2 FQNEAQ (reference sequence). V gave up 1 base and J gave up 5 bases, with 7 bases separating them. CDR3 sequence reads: CASSLGGKDTQYF. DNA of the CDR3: TGTGCCAGCAGCTTAGGAGGGAAAGATACGCAGTATTTT.

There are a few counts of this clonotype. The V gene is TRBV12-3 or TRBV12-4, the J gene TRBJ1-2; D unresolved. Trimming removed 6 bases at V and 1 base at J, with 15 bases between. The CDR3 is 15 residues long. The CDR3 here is CASSLYPTINYGYTF. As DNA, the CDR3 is TGTGCCAGCAGCCTATACCCAACTATTAACTATGGCTACACCTTC.

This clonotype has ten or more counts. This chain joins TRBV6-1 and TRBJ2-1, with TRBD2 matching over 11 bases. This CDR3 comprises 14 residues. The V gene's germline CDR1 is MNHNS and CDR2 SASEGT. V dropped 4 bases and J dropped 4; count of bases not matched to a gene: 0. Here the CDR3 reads CASSGLAGYNEQFF. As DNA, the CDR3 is TGTGCCAGCAGTGGACTAGCGGGGTACAATGAGCAGTTCTTC.

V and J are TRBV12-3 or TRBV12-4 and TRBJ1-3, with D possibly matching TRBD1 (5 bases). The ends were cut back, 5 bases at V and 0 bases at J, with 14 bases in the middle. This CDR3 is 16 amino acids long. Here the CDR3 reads CASSKGRLGSGNTIYF. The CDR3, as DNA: TGTGCCAGCAGTAAGGGACGGTTGGGCTCTGGAAACACCATATATTTT.

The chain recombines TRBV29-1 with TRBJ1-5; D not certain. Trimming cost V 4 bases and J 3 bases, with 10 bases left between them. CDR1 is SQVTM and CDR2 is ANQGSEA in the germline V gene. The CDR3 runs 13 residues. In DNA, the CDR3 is TGCAGCGTTGGCCAGAGCGACAATCAGCCCCAGCATTTT. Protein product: CSVGQSDNQPQHF. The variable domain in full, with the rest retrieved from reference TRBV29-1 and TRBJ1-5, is SAVISQKPSRDICQRGTSLTIQCQVDSQVTMMFWYRQQPGQSLTLIATANQGSEATYESGFVIDKFPISRPNLTFSTLTVSNMSPEDSSIYLCSVGQSDNQPQHFGDGTRLSIL.

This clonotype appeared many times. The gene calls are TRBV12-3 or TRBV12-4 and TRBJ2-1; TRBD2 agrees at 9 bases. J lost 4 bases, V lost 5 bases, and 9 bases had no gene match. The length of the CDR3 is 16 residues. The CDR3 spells CASSRTGAGGYNEQFF. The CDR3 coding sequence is TGTGCCAGCAGTCGTACAGGAGCGGGGGGTTACAATGAGCAGTTCTTC.

The CDR3 sequence is CSVVPSGRSYEQYF. CDR3 DNA sequence: TGCAGCGTTGTCCCCTCCGGGCGGTCCTACGAGCAGTACTTC. The chain carries TRBV29-1 and TRBJ2-7; D unresolved. The CDR3 spans 14 residues. Trimming stripped 4 bases from V and 1 base from J, with 14 bases between. The germline CDR1 and CDR2 sequences are SQVTM and ANQGSEA.

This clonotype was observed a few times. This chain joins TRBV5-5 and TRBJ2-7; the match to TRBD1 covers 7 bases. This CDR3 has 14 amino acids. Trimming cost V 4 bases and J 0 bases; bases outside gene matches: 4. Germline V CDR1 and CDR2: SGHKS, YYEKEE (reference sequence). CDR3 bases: TGTGCCAGCAGCCGACAGGGACACTCCTACGAGCAGTACTTC. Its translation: CASSRQGHSYEQYF.

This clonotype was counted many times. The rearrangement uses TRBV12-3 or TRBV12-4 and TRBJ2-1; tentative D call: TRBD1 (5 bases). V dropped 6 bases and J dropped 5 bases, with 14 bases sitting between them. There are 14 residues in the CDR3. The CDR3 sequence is CASRGRGTDNEQFF. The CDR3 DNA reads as TGTGCCAGCAGAGGAAGGGGAACAGACAATGAGCAGTTCTTC.

The CDR3 bases are TGTGCCAGCAGTGAACAGGTCCAAGAGACCCAGTACTTC. As protein: CASSEQVQETQYF. V is TRBV11-2 and J is TRBJ2-5; D may be TRBD1 (5 bases). V lost 6 bases and J lost 1, with 9 bases in between. Germline V lookup: CDR1 SGHAT, CDR2 FQNNGV. This CDR3 region has 13 residues.

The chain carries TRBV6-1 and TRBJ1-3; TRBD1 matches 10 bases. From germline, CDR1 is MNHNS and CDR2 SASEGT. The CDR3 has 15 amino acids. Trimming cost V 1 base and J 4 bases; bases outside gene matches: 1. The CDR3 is CASSEGTGGGNTIYF. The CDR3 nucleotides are TGTGCCAGCAGTGAAGGGACAGGGGGGGGAAACACCATATATTTT.

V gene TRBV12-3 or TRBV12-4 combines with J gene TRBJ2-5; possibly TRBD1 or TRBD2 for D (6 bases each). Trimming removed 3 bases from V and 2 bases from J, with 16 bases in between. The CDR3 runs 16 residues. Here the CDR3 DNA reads TGTGCCAGCAGTTTTGAGGGGGTTGGAGGGCAAGAGACCCAGTACTTC. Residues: CASSFEGVGGQETQYF.